Sequencing of this T cell receptor beta chain was carried out in a study of cytomegalovirus exposure and HLA in healthy donors. Although they were nominally healthy when sampled, donors likely had unrecorded immune exposures. Comment on this clone: Antigen: not known.

The PCR contained 60 Vbeta and 13 Jbeta primers. Assay used: immunoSEQ multiplex PCR; TCRdb lists only in-frame clones, some missing. The table includes about 140,000 clones, roughly 86% detected once. Overall study findings and caveats: In a later analysis, specific HLA alleles were associated with over 15,000 TCR beta sequences at a 0.05 false discovery rate. Previously analyzed data showed that most TCR beta V segments were productive at a frequency of about 87% or about 30%.

Trimming stripped 2 bases from V and 5 bases from J, with 19 bases between. CDR1 and CDR2 (germline): MNHEY, SMNVEV (reference sequence). The CDR3 runs to 16 residues. The specimen sequenced was PBMCs. The clonotype originates from a man aged 18 to 29 in good health and CMV-seropositive. This chain connects TRBV27 to TRBJ2-7; D possibly corresponds to TRBD2 (6 bases). The CDR3 coding sequence is TGTGCCAGCAGTTTAGGGGGGTTGCGGGCTTACGACGAGCAGTACTTC. As protein: CASSLGGLRAYDEQYF.